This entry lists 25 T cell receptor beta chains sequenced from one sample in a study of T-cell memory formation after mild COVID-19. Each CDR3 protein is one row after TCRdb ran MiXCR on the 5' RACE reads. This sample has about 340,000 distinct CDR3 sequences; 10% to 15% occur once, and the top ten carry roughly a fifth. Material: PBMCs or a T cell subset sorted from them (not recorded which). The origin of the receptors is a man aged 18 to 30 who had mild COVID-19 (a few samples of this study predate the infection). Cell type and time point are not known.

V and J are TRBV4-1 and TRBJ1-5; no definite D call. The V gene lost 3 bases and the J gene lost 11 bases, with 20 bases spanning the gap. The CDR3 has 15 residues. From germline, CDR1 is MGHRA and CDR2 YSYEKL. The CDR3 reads CASSQYRTASGAQHF. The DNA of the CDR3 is TGCGCCAGCAGCCAGTACCGGACGGCCTCAGGAGCCCAGCATTTT.

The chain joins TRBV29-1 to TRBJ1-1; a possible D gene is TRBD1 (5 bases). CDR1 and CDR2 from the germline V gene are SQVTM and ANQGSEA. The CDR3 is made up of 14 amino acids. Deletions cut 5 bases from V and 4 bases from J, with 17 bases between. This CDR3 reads CSVPIEGPPTEAFF. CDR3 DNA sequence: TGCAGCGTTCCTATTGAGGGGCCCCCCACTGAAGCTTTCTTT. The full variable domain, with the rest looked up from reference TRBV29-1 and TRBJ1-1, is SAVISQKPSRDICQRGTSLTIQCQVDSQVTMMFWYRQQPGQSLTLIATANQGSEATYESGFVIDKFPISRPNLTFSTLTVSNMSPEDSSIYLCSVPIEGPPTEAFFGQGTRLTVV.

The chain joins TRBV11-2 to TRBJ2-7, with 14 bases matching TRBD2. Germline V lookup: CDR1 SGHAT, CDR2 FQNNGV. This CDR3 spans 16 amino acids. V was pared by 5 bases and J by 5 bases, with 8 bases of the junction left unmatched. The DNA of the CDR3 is TGTGCCAGCAGCCCCAGACTAGCGGGGGGGCTAGACGAGCAGTACTTC. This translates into CASSPRLAGGLDEQYF.

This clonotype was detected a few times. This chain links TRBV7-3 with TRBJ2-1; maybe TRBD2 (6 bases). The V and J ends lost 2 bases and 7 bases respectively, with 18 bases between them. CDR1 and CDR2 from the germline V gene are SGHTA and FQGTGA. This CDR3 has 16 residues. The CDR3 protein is CASSLGPGGGLNEQFF. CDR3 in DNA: TGTGCCAGCAGCTTAGGTCCCGGGGGAGGCCTTAATGAGCAGTTCTTC.

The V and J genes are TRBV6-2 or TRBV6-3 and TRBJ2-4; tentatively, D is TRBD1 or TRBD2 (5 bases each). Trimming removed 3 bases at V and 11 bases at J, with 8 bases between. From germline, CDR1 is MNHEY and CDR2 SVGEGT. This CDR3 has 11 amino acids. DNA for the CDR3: TGTGCCAGCAGTTATAGGGGACTTCAGTACTTC. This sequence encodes CASSYRGLQYF.

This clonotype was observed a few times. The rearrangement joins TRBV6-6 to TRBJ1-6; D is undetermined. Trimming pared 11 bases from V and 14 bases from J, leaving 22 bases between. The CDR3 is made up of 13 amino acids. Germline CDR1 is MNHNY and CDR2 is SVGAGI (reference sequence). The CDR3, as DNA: TGTGCCGCCGGACGACCTGGGGAATCAACCCTCCACTTT. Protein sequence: CAAGRPGESTLHF.

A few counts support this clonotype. In DNA, the CDR3 is TGTGCCAGCTCACCACGGGGTGTCATTTGGACCCTCACAGATACGCAGTATTTT. Translated: CASSPRGVIWTLTDTQYF. The chain has TRBV18 and TRBJ2-3, with D unresolved. The CDR3 runs to 18 residues. V gave up 1 base and J gave up 2 bases, with 19 bases separating them. Germline CDR1 reads KGHSH; CDR2 reads LQKENI.

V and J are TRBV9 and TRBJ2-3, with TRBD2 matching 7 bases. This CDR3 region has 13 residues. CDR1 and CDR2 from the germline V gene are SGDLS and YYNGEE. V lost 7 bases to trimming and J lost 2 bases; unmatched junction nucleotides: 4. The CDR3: CASGGGNTDTQYF. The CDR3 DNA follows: TGTGCCAGCGGCGGGGGAAACACAGATACGCAGTATTTT.

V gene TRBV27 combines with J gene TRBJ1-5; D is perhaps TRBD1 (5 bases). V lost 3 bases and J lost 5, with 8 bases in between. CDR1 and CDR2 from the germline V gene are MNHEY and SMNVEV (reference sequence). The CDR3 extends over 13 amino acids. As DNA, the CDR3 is TGTGCCAGCAGTTTCTTGGGACATCAGCCCCAGCATTTT. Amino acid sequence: CASSFLGHQPQHF.

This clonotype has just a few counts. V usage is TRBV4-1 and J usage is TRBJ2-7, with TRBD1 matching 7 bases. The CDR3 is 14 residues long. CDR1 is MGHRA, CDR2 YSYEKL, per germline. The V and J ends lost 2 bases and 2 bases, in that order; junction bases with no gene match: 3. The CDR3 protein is CASSQLTGPYEQYV. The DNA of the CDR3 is TGCGCCAGCAGCCAATTGACAGGGCCCTACGAGCAGTACGTC.

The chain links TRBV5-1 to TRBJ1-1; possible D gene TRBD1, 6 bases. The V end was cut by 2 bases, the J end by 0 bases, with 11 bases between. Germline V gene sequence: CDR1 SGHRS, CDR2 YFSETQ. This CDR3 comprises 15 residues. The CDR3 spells CASSFGQLMNTEAFF. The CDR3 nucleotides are TGCGCCAGCAGCTTCGGACAGCTCATGAACACTGAAGCTTTCTTT.

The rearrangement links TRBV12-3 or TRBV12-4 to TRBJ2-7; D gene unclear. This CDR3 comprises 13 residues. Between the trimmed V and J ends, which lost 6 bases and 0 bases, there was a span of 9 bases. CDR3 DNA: TGTGCCAGCAGAAGTCGTAGCTCCTACGAGCAGTACTTC. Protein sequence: CASRSRSSYEQYF.

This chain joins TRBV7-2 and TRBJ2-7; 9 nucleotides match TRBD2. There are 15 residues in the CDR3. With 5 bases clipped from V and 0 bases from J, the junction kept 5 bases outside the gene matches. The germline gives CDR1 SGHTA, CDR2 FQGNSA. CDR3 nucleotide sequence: TGTGCCAGCAGCATTAGCGGGGGCGTCTCCTACGAGCAGTACTTC. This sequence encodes CASSISGGVSYEQYF.

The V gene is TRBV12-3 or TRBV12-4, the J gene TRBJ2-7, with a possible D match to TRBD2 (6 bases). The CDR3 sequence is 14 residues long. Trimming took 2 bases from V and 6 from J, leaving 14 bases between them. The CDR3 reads CASSLPGLRVEQYF. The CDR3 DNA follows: TGTGCCAGCAGTTTACCGGGACTCCGGGTCGAGCAGTACTTC.

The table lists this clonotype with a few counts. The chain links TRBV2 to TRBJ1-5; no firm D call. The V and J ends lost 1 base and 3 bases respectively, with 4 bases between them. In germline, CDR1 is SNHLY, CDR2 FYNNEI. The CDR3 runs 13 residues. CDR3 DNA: TGTGCCAGCAGTGAAGTGTTCAATCAGCCCCAGCATTTT. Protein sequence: CASSEVFNQPQHF.

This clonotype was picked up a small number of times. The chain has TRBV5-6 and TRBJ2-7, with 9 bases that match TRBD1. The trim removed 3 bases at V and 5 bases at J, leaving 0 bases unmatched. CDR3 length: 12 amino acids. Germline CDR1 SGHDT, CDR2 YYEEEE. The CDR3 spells CASSWTGDEQYV. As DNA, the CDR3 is TGTGCCAGCAGCTGGACAGGGGACGAGCAGTACGTC.

CDR3 sequence reads: CASNEPPGLEIDTQYF. The CDR3 coding sequence is TGTGCCAGCAACGAGCCCCCGGGACTCGAGATAGATACGCAGTATTTT. This chain links TRBV6-2 or TRBV6-3 with TRBJ2-3, with a weak D call TRBD2 (6 bases). This CDR3 is built from 16 residues. V was clipped by 7 bases and J by 5 bases, with 22 bases between them. The germline V gene encodes CDR1 MNHEY and CDR2 SVGEGT.

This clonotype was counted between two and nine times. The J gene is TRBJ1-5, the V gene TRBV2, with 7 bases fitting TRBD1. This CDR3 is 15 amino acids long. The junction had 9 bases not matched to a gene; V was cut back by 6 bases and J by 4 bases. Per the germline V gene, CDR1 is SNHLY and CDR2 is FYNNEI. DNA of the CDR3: TGTGCCAGCAGAGCTGAGGGACAGACGAATCAGCCCCAGCATTTT. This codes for CASRAEGQTNQPQHF.

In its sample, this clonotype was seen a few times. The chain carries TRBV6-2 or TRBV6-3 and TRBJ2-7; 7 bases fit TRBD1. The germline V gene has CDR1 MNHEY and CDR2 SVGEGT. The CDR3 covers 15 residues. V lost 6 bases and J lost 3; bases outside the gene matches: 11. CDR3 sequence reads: CASSPAGGHGYEQYV. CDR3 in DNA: TGTGCCAGCAGCCCCGCAGGGGGTCACGGCTACGAGCAGTACGTC.

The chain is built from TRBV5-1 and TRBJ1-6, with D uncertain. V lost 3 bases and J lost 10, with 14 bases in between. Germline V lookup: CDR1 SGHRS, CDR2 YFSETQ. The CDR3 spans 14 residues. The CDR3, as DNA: TGCGCCAGCAGCTCCAATGGTCGGGCATCACCCCTCCACTTT. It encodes CASSSNGRASPLHF.

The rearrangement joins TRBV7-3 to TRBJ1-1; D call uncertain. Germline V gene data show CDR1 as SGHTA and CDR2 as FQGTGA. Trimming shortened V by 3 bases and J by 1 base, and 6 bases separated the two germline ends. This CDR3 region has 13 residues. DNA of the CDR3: TGTGCCAGCAGCTTTACTAGGAACACTGAAGCTTTCTTT. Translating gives CASSFTRNTEAFF.

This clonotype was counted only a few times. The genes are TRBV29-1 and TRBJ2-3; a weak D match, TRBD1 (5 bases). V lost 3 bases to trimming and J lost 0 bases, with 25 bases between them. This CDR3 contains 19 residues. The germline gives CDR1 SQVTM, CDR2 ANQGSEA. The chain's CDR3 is CSVEPPGHHGTSSTDTQYF. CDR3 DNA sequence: TGCAGCGTTGAGCCGCCCGGACACCATGGAACTTCTAGCACAGATACGCAGTATTTT.

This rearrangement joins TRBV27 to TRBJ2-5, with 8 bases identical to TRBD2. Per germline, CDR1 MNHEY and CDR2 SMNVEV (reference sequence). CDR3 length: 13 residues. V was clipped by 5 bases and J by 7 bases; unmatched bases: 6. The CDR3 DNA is TGTGCCAGCAGTCTGGCGGGGGGTGCGACCCAGTACTTC. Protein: CASSLAGGATQYF.

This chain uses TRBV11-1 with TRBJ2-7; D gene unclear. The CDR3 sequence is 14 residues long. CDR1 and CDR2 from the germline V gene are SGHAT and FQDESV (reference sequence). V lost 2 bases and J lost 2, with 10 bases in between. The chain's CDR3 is CASSLKFGAYEQYF. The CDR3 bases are TGTGCCAGCAGCTTAAAATTTGGGGCCTACGAGCAGTACTTC.

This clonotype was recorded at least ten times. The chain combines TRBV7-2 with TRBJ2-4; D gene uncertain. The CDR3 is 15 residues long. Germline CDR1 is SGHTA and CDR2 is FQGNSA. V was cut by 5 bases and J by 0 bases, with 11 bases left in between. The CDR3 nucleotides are TGTGCCAGCAGCCCCCGAGTGCTAGCCAAAAACATTCAGTACTTC. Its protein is CASSPRVLAKNIQYF. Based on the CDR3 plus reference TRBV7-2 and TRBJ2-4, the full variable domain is GAGVSQSPSNKVTEKGKDVELRCDPISGHTALYWYRQSLGQGLEFLIYFQGNSAPDKSGLPSDRFSAERTGGSVSTLTIQRTQQEDSAVYLCASSPRVLAKNIQYFGAGTRLSVL.